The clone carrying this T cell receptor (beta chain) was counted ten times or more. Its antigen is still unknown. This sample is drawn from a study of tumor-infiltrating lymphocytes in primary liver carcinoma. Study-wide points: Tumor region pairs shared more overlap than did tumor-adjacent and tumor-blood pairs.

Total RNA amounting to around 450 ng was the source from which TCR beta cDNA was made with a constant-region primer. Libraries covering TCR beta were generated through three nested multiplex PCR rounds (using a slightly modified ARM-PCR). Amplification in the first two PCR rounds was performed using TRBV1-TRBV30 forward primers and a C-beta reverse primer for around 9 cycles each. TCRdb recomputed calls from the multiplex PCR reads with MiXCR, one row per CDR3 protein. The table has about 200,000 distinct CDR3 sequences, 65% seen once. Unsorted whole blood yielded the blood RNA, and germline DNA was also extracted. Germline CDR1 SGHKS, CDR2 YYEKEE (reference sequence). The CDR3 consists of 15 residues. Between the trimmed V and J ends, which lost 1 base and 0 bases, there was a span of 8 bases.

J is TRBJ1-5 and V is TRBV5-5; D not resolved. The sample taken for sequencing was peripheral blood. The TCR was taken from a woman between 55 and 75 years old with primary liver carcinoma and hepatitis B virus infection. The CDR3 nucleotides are TGTGCCAGCAGCTTGAGGCAGGATAGCAATCAGCCCCAGCATTTT. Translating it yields CASSLRQDSNQPQHF.